This TCR beta chain emerged from a study of blood T cell repertoires in COVID-19. This CDR3 has 14 amino acids. Germline CDR1 reads SGHTA; CDR2 reads FQGTGA. Trimming cost V 5 bases and J 8 bases; bases outside gene matches: 7. Here immunoSEQ multiplex PCR was the method, and the copy in TCRdb shows in-frame clones only, minus some. The profile covers fewer than 150,000 clones, with just under 90% appearing a single time and 11% taken by the ten largest. The chain employs TRBV7-3 and TRBJ2-1, with 9 bases lining up with TRBD1. Material for sequencing was peripheral blood. The receptor's source is a woman of 80 years or more with acute or convalescent COVID-19. The CDR3 region is CASSATGGGDEQFF. The CDR3 region has the DNA TGTGCCAGCAGCGCTACAGGGGGCGGGGATGAGCAGTTCTTC.